Below, one T cell receptor (beta chain) is given with its context. As yet, its antigen is unknown. All of the isolated RNA was reverse transcribed, so expressed TCRB transcripts were sequenced. Measured with immunoSEQ multiplex PCR; TCRdb has only the in-frame clones, and not every one. The sample holds around 500,000 clones, about 32% seen once. The data were obtained in a study of beta chain features in type 1 diabetes. Study-level points and caveats: Among patients, naive, central memory and Treg TCRB repertoires appeared more similar than among healthy donors.

Each of the CD4+ naive, central memory, regulatory and stem cell-like memory populations was sorted via CD45RO/CCR7/CD25/CD127/CD95/CD27. This TCR was recovered from a young man in good health. The sample was naive CD4+ T cells from blood.

The CDR3, as DNA: TGTGCCACCAGCAGAGTCGCCGGGGGACTGTTTTTT. Its translation: CATSRVAGGLFF. The V gene is TRBV15, the J gene TRBJ1-4, with D possibly being TRBD1 (5 bases). Germline CDR1 and CDR2: LNHNV and YYDKDF (reference sequence). The V and J ends lost 1 base and 13 bases respectively, with 10 bases between them. CDR3 length: 12 residues.